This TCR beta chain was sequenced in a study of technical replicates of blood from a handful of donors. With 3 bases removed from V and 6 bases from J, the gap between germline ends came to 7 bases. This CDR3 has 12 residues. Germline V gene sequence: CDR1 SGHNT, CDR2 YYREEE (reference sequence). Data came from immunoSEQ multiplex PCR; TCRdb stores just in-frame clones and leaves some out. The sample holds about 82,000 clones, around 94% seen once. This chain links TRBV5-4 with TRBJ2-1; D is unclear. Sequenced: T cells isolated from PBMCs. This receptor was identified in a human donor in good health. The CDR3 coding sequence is TGTGCCAGCAGCTCTCTGTCCAATGAGCAGTTCTTC. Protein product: CASSSLSNEQFF.